Listed below are T cell receptor beta chains from one sample, sequenced in a study of shared clonotypes between healthy human individuals. The assay was immunoSEQ multiplex PCR, and TCRdb's table has in-frame clones only and misses some. The sample yields about 380,000 clones, 96% seen once. The sample was memory CD8+ T cells sorted from blood. Every receptor here comes from a man aged 25-40 years in good health. Both conserved end residues are part of each CDR3. The D gene is left open where the match is weak. For some rows the clone size is stated as once, few or many, or as a class when expanded; others skip it.

d_gene: TRBD1; len: 14; abundance: -; v_gene: TRBV27; j_gene: TRBJ1-1; CDR3nt: TGTGCCACTTACAGGGGGCAGGGGAGGACTGAAGCTTTCTTT; CDR3aa: CATYRGQGRTEAFF
d_gene: TRBD2; len: 15; abundance: -; v_gene: TRBV28; j_gene: TRBJ2-3; CDR3nt: TGTGCCAGCAGTTTAAGCGGGAAGGGCACAGATACGCAGTATTTT; CDR3aa: CASSLSGKGTDTQYF
d_gene: -; len: 14; abundance: -; v_gene: TRBV6-1; j_gene: TRBJ1-2; CDR3nt: TGTGCCAGCAGTGTAGACAGGCTCCTCTATGGCTACACCTTC; CDR3aa: CASSVDRLLYGYTF
d_gene: -; len: 15; abundance: -; v_gene: TRBV2; j_gene: TRBJ2-2; CDR3nt: TGTGCCAGCAGTGAATCGAATCCCCCCAGAGGGGAGCTGTTTTTT; CDR3aa: CASSESNPPRGELFF
d_gene: TRBD2; len: 14; abundance: -; v_gene: TRBV5-1; j_gene: TRBJ2-5; CDR3nt: TGCGCCAGCACGAAGGGAGGGGTACAAGAGACCCAGTACTTC; CDR3aa: CASTKGGVQETQYF
d_gene: TRBD1; len: 14; abundance: -; v_gene: TRBV18; j_gene: TRBJ2-3; CDR3nt: TGTGCCAGCTCACCGACAGGGGGCGCAGATACGCAGTATTTT; CDR3aa: CASSPTGGADTQYF
d_gene: -; len: 14; abundance: -; v_gene: TRBV6-5; j_gene: TRBJ1-4; CDR3nt: TGTGCCAGCAGTTACTCCGGGGGAACTGAAAAACTGTTTTTT; CDR3aa: CASSYSGGTEKLFF
d_gene: -; len: 14; abundance: -; v_gene: TRBV6-5; j_gene: TRBJ2-3; CDR3nt: TGTGCCAGCAGTTACCGGGGGCCGACAGATACGCAGTATTTT; CDR3aa: CASSYRGPTDTQYF
d_gene: -; len: 12; abundance: -; v_gene: TRBV4-2; j_gene: TRBJ1-5; CDR3nt: TGTGCCAGCAGCCGTAGCAATCAGCCCCAGCATTTT; CDR3aa: CASSRSNQPQHF
d_gene: -; len: 15; abundance: -; v_gene: TRBV2; j_gene: TRBJ2-1; CDR3nt: TGTGCCAGCAGTGAGTCGGCAGCGAACTACAATGAGCAGTTCTTC; CDR3aa: CASSESAANYNEQFF
d_gene: TRBD2; len: 19; abundance: -; v_gene: TRBV5-1; j_gene: TRBJ2-3; CDR3nt: TGCGCCAGCAGCTTGGGTCCGGGACTAGCGGGACATAGCACAGATACGCAGTATTTT; CDR3aa: CASSLGPGLAGHSTDTQYF
d_gene: TRBD1; len: 14; abundance: -; v_gene: TRBV7-3; j_gene: TRBJ1-1; CDR3nt: TGTGCCAGCAGCCAACAGGGGAAGGTCACTGAAGCTTTCTTT; CDR3aa: CASSQQGKVTEAFF
d_gene: -; len: 15; abundance: -; v_gene: TRBV6-1; j_gene: TRBJ2-2; CDR3nt: TGTGCCAGCAGTGACAAAGTGAGCTGGGGCGGGGAGCTGTTTTTT; CDR3aa: CASSDKVSWGGELFF
d_gene: -; len: 13; abundance: -; v_gene: TRBV7-2; j_gene: TRBJ2-7; CDR3nt: TGTGCCAGCCGACGGGACGGTCCCTACGAGCAGTACTTC; CDR3aa: CASRRDGPYEQYF
d_gene: TRBD1; len: 14; abundance: -; v_gene: TRBV28; j_gene: TRBJ1-1; CDR3nt: TGTGCCAGCAGTTCGACAGGGTTGGCCACTGAAGCTTTCTTT; CDR3aa: CASSSTGLATEAFF
d_gene: -; len: 13; abundance: -; v_gene: TRBV18; j_gene: TRBJ1-4; CDR3nt: TGTGCCAGCTCACCCACAGGGAATGAAAAACTGTTTTTT; CDR3aa: CASSPTGNEKLFF
d_gene: TRBD1; len: 15; abundance: -; v_gene: TRBV5-4; j_gene: TRBJ1-3; CDR3nt: TGTGCCAGCAGCCTAGACAGGGATCGTGGAAACACCATATATTTT; CDR3aa: CASSLDRDRGNTIYF
d_gene: TRBD1; len: 15; abundance: -; v_gene: TRBV18; j_gene: TRBJ2-1; CDR3nt: TGTGCCAGCTCACCCCCGGGACAGTCGTACAATGAGCAGTTCTTC; CDR3aa: CASSPPGQSYNEQFF
d_gene: -; len: 15; abundance: -; v_gene: TRBV19; j_gene: TRBJ1-5; CDR3nt: TGTGCCAGTAGTCAAGGTGTTATCAGCAATCAGCCCCAGCATTTT; CDR3aa: CASSQGVISNQPQHF
d_gene: TRBD2; len: 17; abundance: -; v_gene: TRBV29-1; j_gene: TRBJ2-7; CDR3nt: TGCAGCGTTGAAGTTGATCTCCCGACTAGCGGGAGATACGAGCAGTACTTC; CDR3aa: CSVEVDLPTSGRYEQYF
d_gene: -; len: 14; abundance: few; v_gene: TRBV7-9; j_gene: TRBJ1-1; CDR3nt: TGTGCCAGCAGCTTAGGGGGCAGGGTCACTGAAGCTTTCTTT; CDR3aa: CASSLGGRVTEAFF
d_gene: -; len: 14; abundance: -; v_gene: TRBV5-1; j_gene: TRBJ1-3; CDR3nt: TGCGCCAGCAGCTTCGGGGACTCTGGAAACACCATATATTTT; CDR3aa: CASSFGDSGNTIYF
d_gene: -; len: 14; abundance: -; v_gene: TRBV2; j_gene: TRBJ1-3; CDR3nt: TGTGCCAGCAGCTCCCGGGACGGGAGAAACACCATATATTTT; CDR3aa: CASSSRDGRNTIYF
d_gene: TRBD2; len: 16; abundance: -; v_gene: TRBV9; j_gene: TRBJ2-1; CDR3nt: TGTGCCAGCAGCGAGTCTTCTGGGACTATAGGCAATGAGCAGTTCTTC; CDR3aa: CASSESSGTIGNEQFF
d_gene: TRBD2; len: 16; abundance: -; v_gene: TRBV27; j_gene: TRBJ2-1; CDR3nt: TGTGCCAGCAGTTTATTAAGGACTAGCGGGATGGGTGAGCAGTTCTTC; CDR3aa: CASSLLRTSGMGEQFF
d_gene: -; len: 14; abundance: -; v_gene: TRBV2; j_gene: TRBJ1-6; CDR3nt: TGTGCCAGCAGCGAGCAACAAAACCTGCCACCCCTCCACTTT; CDR3aa: CASSEQQNLPPLHF
d_gene: -; len: 14; abundance: -; v_gene: TRBV5-1; j_gene: TRBJ2-3; CDR3nt: TGCGCCACCAAACTAGAAACTAGCACAGATACGCAGTATTTT; CDR3aa: CATKLETSTDTQYF
d_gene: TRBD1; len: 15; abundance: -; v_gene: TRBV5-6; j_gene: TRBJ1-2; CDR3nt: TGTGCCAGCAGCAGGCGGACAGGGGACCTCTATGGCTACACCTTC; CDR3aa: CASSRRTGDLYGYTF
d_gene: -; len: 12; abundance: once; v_gene: TRBV29-1; j_gene: TRBJ2-3; CDR3nt: TGCAGCGTTGAGGGCAGCACAGATACGCAGTATTTT; CDR3aa: CSVEGSTDTQYF
d_gene: TRBD2; len: 14; abundance: -; v_gene: TRBV27; j_gene: TRBJ2-4; CDR3nt: TGTGCCAGCAGTACTGAGCGGGGCTCAAACATTCAGTACTTC; CDR3aa: CASSTERGSNIQYF
d_gene: -; len: 14; abundance: -; v_gene: TRBV7-3; j_gene: TRBJ2-3; CDR3nt: TGTGCCAGCAGCTTAATGGGGGGCACAGATACGCAGTATTTT; CDR3aa: CASSLMGGTDTQYF
d_gene: TRBD2; len: 18; abundance: -; v_gene: TRBV14; j_gene: TRBJ2-2; CDR3nt: TGTGCCAGCAGCCGACCTAGCGGTTTACTTTCGAACACCGGGGAGCTGTTTTTT; CDR3aa: CASSRPSGLLSNTGELFF
d_gene: -; len: 12; abundance: -; v_gene: TRBV7-9; j_gene: TRBJ2-1; CDR3nt: TGTGCCAGCAGCCCAGCTAATGACGAGCAGTTCTTC; CDR3aa: CASSPANDEQFF
d_gene: -; len: 15; abundance: -; v_gene: TRBV25-1; j_gene: TRBJ2-7; CDR3nt: TGTGCCAGCAGTTCTAAATTCGGACTTGTCCACGAGCAGTACTTC; CDR3aa: CASSSKFGLVHEQYF
d_gene: -; len: 12; abundance: -; v_gene: TRBV29-1; j_gene: TRBJ2-7; CDR3nt: TGCAGCGTTGAGGAGGGCCCCTACGAGCAGTACTTC; CDR3aa: CSVEEGPYEQYF
d_gene: -; len: 14; abundance: -; v_gene: TRBV19; j_gene: TRBJ2-1; CDR3nt: TGTGCCAGTAGGGATGGGGGGCCGGGGAATGAGCAGTTCTTC; CDR3aa: CASRDGGPGNEQFF
d_gene: TRBD2; len: 17; abundance: -; v_gene: TRBV7-9; j_gene: TRBJ2-2; CDR3nt: TGTGCCAGCAGCTTAGGCCCGGGGACTAAGAACACCGGGGAGCTGTTTTTT; CDR3aa: CASSLGPGTKNTGELFF
d_gene: TRBD1; len: 13; abundance: -; v_gene: TRBV11-2; j_gene: TRBJ2-5; CDR3nt: TGTGCCAGCAGCCCCGGGACAGGAGAGACCCAGTACTTC; CDR3aa: CASSPGTGETQYF
d_gene: TRBD1; len: 16; abundance: -; v_gene: TRBV11-2; j_gene: TRBJ2-1; CDR3nt: TGTGCCAGCAGCTTAGGCAAGACAGGGTGGATCAATGAGCAGTTCTTC; CDR3aa: CASSLGKTGWINEQFF
d_gene: -; len: 16; abundance: -; v_gene: TRBV6-6; j_gene: TRBJ2-5; CDR3nt: TGTGCCAGCAGTACGCCGCTCGGGGAGTTTGAAGAGACCCAGTACTTC; CDR3aa: CASSTPLGEFEETQYF
d_gene: TRBD2; len: 18; abundance: once; v_gene: TRBV9; j_gene: TRBJ2-3; CDR3nt: TGTGCCAGCAGTCCCGGGCCAGTTCTCCTAGCGGGAGCAGATACGCAGTATTTT; CDR3aa: CASSPGPVLLAGADTQYF
d_gene: -; len: 13; abundance: -; v_gene: TRBV30; j_gene: TRBJ2-2; CDR3nt: TGTGCCTGGAATATTGCGAACACCGGGGAGCTGTTTTTT; CDR3aa: CAWNIANTGELFF
d_gene: TRBD1; len: 15; abundance: -; v_gene: TRBV28; j_gene: TRBJ2-7; CDR3nt: TGTGCCAGCAGGGCGACAGGGGGCTGGTCCTACGAGCAGTACTTC; CDR3aa: CASRATGGWSYEQYF
d_gene: -; len: 12; abundance: -; v_gene: TRBV7-2; j_gene: TRBJ2-7; CDR3nt: TGTGCCAGCAGCTTAGCAGCCTACGAGCAGTACTTC; CDR3aa: CASSLAAYEQYF
d_gene: -; len: 15; abundance: -; v_gene: TRBV27; j_gene: TRBJ2-1; CDR3nt: TGTGCCAGCAGTTTGGGACTTCTCTCCTACAATGAGCAGTTCTTC; CDR3aa: CASSLGLLSYNEQFF
d_gene: -; len: 17; abundance: -; v_gene: TRBV27; j_gene: TRBJ2-2; CDR3nt: TGTGCCAGCAGTTTAACTATGGACAGACTTTTCTTCGGGGAGCTGTTTTTT; CDR3aa: CASSLTMDRLFFGELFF
d_gene: -; len: 11; abundance: -; v_gene: TRBV5-4; j_gene: TRBJ2-1; CDR3nt: TGTGCCAGCAGCACCGGGATTCAGCAGTTCTTC; CDR3aa: CASSTGIQQFF
d_gene: -; len: 13; abundance: -; v_gene: TRBV7-8; j_gene: TRBJ1-1; CDR3nt: TGTGCCAGCAGCTTAGAAGCGCTGGGGGAAGCTTTCTTT; CDR3aa: CASSLEALGEAFF
d_gene: -; len: 14; abundance: -; v_gene: TRBV28; j_gene: TRBJ1-2; CDR3nt: TGTGCCAGCAGTTTCCTAGGGCCCCACTATGGCTACACCTTC; CDR3aa: CASSFLGPHYGYTF
d_gene: TRBD1; len: 16; abundance: -; v_gene: TRBV28; j_gene: TRBJ2-7; CDR3nt: TGTGCCAGCAGACCGACCGGACAGGGAGGCTCCTACGAGCAGTACTTC; CDR3aa: CASRPTGQGGSYEQYF
d_gene: TRBD1; len: 14; abundance: -; v_gene: TRBV10-3; j_gene: TRBJ1-2; CDR3nt: TGTGCCATCAGTGAGTCGGGGGACAGGGGACGGCGCACCTTC; CDR3aa: CAISESGDRGRRTF
d_gene: TRBD2; len: 15; abundance: -; v_gene: TRBV7-7; j_gene: TRBJ2-2; CDR3nt: TGTGCTAGCAGCCACGGACTAGAACCTGGGGGGGAGCTGTTTTTT; CDR3aa: CASSHGLEPGGELFF
d_gene: -; len: 12; abundance: -; v_gene: TRBV29-1; j_gene: TRBJ1-5; CDR3nt: TGCAGCCCCCTGGGGAGCAACCAGCCCCAGCATTTT; CDR3aa: CSPLGSNQPQHF
d_gene: -; len: 11; abundance: -; v_gene: TRBV30; j_gene: TRBJ2-7; CDR3nt: TGTGCCTGGAGTGTAGGTCGCGAGCAGTACTTC; CDR3aa: CAWSVGREQYF
d_gene: -; len: 14; abundance: -; v_gene: TRBV9; j_gene: TRBJ1-3; CDR3nt: TGTGCCAGCAGCGTAGACAGCTCTGGAAACACCATATATTTT; CDR3aa: CASSVDSSGNTIYF
d_gene: -; len: 13; abundance: -; v_gene: TRBV28; j_gene: TRBJ2-7; CDR3nt: TGTGCCAGCAGTGCCGACAAGGCTTACGAGCAGTACTTC; CDR3aa: CASSADKAYEQYF